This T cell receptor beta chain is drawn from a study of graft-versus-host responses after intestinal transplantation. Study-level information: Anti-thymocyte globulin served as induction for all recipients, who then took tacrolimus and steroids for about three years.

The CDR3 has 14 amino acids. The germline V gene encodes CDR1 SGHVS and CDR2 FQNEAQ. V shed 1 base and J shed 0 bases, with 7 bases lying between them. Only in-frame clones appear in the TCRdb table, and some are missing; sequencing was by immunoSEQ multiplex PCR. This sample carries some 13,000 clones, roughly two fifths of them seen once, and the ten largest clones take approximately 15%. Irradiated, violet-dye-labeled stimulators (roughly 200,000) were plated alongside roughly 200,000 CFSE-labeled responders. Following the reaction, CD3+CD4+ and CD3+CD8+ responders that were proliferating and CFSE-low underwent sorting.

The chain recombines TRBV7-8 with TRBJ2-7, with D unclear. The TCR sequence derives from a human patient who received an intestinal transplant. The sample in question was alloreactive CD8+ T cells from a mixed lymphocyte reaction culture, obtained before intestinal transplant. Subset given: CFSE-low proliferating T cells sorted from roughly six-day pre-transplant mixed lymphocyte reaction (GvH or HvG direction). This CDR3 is CASSLGLGSYEQYF. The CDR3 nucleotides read TGTGCCAGCAGCTTAGGTCTAGGCTCCTACGAGCAGTACTTC.